The 25 T cell receptor beta chains below come from one sample, sequenced in a study of graft-versus-host responses after intestinal transplantation. Profiling relied on immunoSEQ multiplex PCR, and the TCRdb table lists in-frame clones only, not all of them. The table has roughly 120,000 clones, about 93% seen once. Their cognate antigens are unknown. Sequenced material: unstimulated CD8+ T cells sorted from spleen or lymph node cells, taken before intestinal transplant. These receptors all come from a human donor who received an intestinal transplant.

The chain couples TRBV27 to TRBJ2-3, with unresolved D. The germline V and J ends were trimmed by 3 bases and 0 bases, with 7 bases remaining between them. The CDR3 extends over 14 amino acids. Germline lookup yields CDR1 MNHEY and CDR2 SMNVEV (reference sequence). CDR3 sequence reads: CASSLGYSTDTQYF. CDR3 sequence (DNA): TGTGCCAGCAGTTTGGGGTATAGCACAGATACGCAGTATTTT.

The chain couples TRBV4-1 to TRBJ2-7; the match to TRBD1 covers 9 bases. Trimming took 2 bases from V and 6 from J; bases not matched to a gene: 17. The CDR3 sequence is 18 residues long. Germline V gene sequence: CDR1 MGHRA, CDR2 YSYEKL. This CDR3 reads CASSQHAGQGEIYIEQYF. In DNA, the CDR3 is TGCGCCAGCAGCCAACACGCGGGACAGGGCGAAATCTACATCGAGCAGTACTTC.

The rearrangement links TRBV7-2 to TRBJ2-1; the D is unclear. The CDR3 runs 14 residues. Germline V CDR1 and CDR2: SGHTA, FQGNSA. Between the trimmed V and J ends, which lost 2 bases and 2 bases, there was a span of 7 bases. The CDR3 region is CASSLIRAYNEQFF. In DNA form, the CDR3 reads TGTGCCAGCAGCTTAATAAGGGCCTACAATGAGCAGTTCTTC.

The genes are TRBV11-2 and TRBJ2-1; no firm D call. The CDR3 extends over 12 amino acids. Trimming took 1 base from V and 11 from J, leaving 9 bases between them. Germline V gives CDR1 SGHAT, CDR2 FQNNGV. The chain's CDR3 is CASSLAVPQQFF. CDR3 coding DNA: TGTGCCAGCAGCTTAGCGGTCCCCCAGCAGTTCTTC.

The V call is TRBV6-6, the J call TRBJ1-1, with a possible D match to TRBD1 (5 bases). There are 13 residues in the CDR3. Germline lookup yields CDR1 MNHNY and CDR2 SVGAGI (reference sequence). The V end lost 8 bases, the J end lost 2 bases, and 12 bases lay between the germline ends. CDR3 region: CASRAGTNTEAFF. CDR3 coding DNA: TGTGCCAGCCGTGCGGGGACCAACACTGAAGCTTTCTTT.

The rearrangement links TRBV5-1 to TRBJ2-7; 10 nucleotides align to TRBD2. There are 17 residues in the CDR3. The V gene's germline CDR1 is SGHRS and CDR2 YFSETQ. J gave up 3 bases and V 4 bases, and 13 bases lay outside the gene matches. CDR3 in DNA: TGCGCCAGCAGCGGTGGGACAGCCGGGACTAGCGTCTACGAGCAGTACTTC. Protein sequence: CASSGGTAGTSVYEQYF.

The V gene is TRBV5-4, the J gene TRBJ1-2; D is undetermined. The CDR3 loop spans 14 amino acids. Germline lookup yields CDR1 SGHNT and CDR2 YYREEE (reference sequence). Trimming took off 4 bases at V and 2 bases at J, with 12 bases between the two ends. The CDR3 DNA sequence: TGTGCCAGCAGCACCTTGACCCGAAACTATGGCTACACCTTC. Its protein product is CASSTLTRNYGYTF.

The rearrangement joins TRBV29-1 to TRBJ2-5, with TRBD1 identical over 10 bases. Germline V gene lookup returns CDR1 SQVTM and CDR2 ANQGSEA. V lost 7 bases to trimming and J lost 5 bases; unmatched junction nucleotides: 7. The CDR3 is 13 amino acids. As DNA, the CDR3 is TGCAGCGGCCGACAGGGGGCAGAGGAGACCCAGTACTTC. Translated: CSGRQGAEETQYF.

The V gene is TRBV4-1, the J gene TRBJ2-7; D possibly corresponds to TRBD1 (5 bases). The V end was cut by 4 bases, the J end by 1 base, with 14 bases between. This CDR3 has 15 residues. From germline, CDR1 is MGHRA and CDR2 YSYEKL. CDR3 nucleotide sequence: TGCGCCAGCAGCCTGAGTCATTCAGGGTCCTACGAGCAGTACTTC. It encodes CASSLSHSGSYEQYF.

This chain connects TRBV4-1 to TRBJ1-5; D is unresolved. The V end was cut by 0 bases, the J end by 6 bases, with 3 bases between. CDR1 MGHRA and CDR2 YSYEKL come from the germline V gene. CDR3 length: 12 amino acids. The DNA of the CDR3 is TGCGCCAGCAGCCAAGATAGTCAGCCCCAGCATTTT. This codes for CASSQDSQPQHF.

The chain joins TRBV19 to TRBJ2-2, with 8 nucleotides matching TRBD1. CDR1 LNHDA and CDR2 SQIVND come from the germline V gene (reference sequence). Trimming took 5 bases from V and 9 from J; bases not matched to a gene: 8. The CDR3 loop spans 14 amino acids. This chain's CDR3 is CASSPGTGLRELFF. The CDR3 DNA sequence: TGTGCCAGTAGTCCCGGGACAGGACTTAGGGAGCTGTTTTTT.

The CDR3 DNA reads as TGTGCCAGCAGCGTAGCTGCGGGAAAAACAGATACGCAGTATTTT. It encodes CASSVAAGKTDTQYF. V gene TRBV9 combines with J gene TRBJ2-3; possible D gene TRBD2, 6 bases. Per the germline V gene, CDR1 is SGDLS and CDR2 is YYNGEE. The CDR3 runs to 15 residues. V lost 0 bases and J 3 bases, leaving 11 bases between the germline ends.

This clone was seen a single time. The chain joins TRBV7-2 to TRBJ1-1; D not certain. The germline CDR1 and CDR2 sequences are SGHTA and FQGNSA. This CDR3 comprises 17 residues. V gave up 3 bases and J gave up 1 base, with 18 bases separating them. The CDR3 bases are TGTGCCAGCAGCTTGGTCCTTAGCGGGAGCCAGAACACTGAAGCTTTCTTT. As protein: CASSLVLSGSQNTEAFF.

J is TRBJ2-7 and V is TRBV29-1, with 9 bases aligning to TRBD2. V gave up 4 bases and J gave up 4 bases; unmatched junction bases: 11. The CDR3 totals 15 residues. Per the germline V gene, CDR1 is SQVTM and CDR2 is ANQGSEA. The CDR3 sequence: CSVGLAGQSLYEQYF. The CDR3 bases are TGCAGCGTTGGCCTAGCGGGACAGTCCCTTTACGAGCAGTACTTC.

The rearrangement links TRBV5-6 to TRBJ2-1; D may be TRBD1 or TRBD2 (5 bases each). V dropped 4 bases and J dropped 1 base, with 15 bases sitting between them. CDR1 and CDR2 from the germline V gene are SGHDT and YYEEEE. The CDR3 totals 16 residues. As DNA, the CDR3 is TGTGCCAGCAGCGCCGGGGCAGATGCTTCCTACAATGAGCAGTTCTTC. It encodes CASSAGADASYNEQFF.

The gene calls are TRBV5-1 and TRBJ2-6; no clear D. V was trimmed by 1 base and J by 2 bases, leaving 13 bases between them. Germline loops: CDR1 SGHRS, CDR2 YFSETQ. The CDR3 length is 17 residues. The CDR3 bases are TGCGCCAGCAGCTTGCGAATTCAAAGCCCTGGGGCCAACGTCCTGACTTTC. This translates into CASSLRIQSPGANVLTF.

V and J are TRBV9 and TRBJ2-2; a weak D match, TRBD2 (6 bases). Germline CDR1 SGDLS, CDR2 YYNGEE. The CDR3 covers 15 residues. V lost 4 bases to trimming and J lost 4 bases, with 14 bases between them. The CDR3 DNA sequence: TGTGCCAGCAGCATTGGGACTTCACGCACCGGGGAGCTGTTTTTT. It codes for CASSIGTSRTGELFF.

The V call is TRBV7-3, the J call TRBJ2-2; 10 nucleotides match TRBD2. Trimming cost V 5 bases and J 1 base; bases outside gene matches: 4. The CDR3 loop spans 16 amino acids. Germline CDR1 SGHTA, CDR2 FQGTGA. The CDR3 DNA reads TGTGCCAGCAGCCAAGGACTAGCGGAGAACACCGGGGAGCTGTTTTTT. This encodes CASSQGLAENTGELFF.

This clone was found a few times. This CDR3 is also generated by other DNA sequences in the sample. The V gene is TRBV19, the J gene TRBJ2-7; D remains unclear. V lost 5 bases to trimming and J lost 3 bases, with 8 bases between them. The CDR3 extends over 12 amino acids. Germline V CDR1 and CDR2: LNHDA, SQIVND (reference sequence). In DNA form, the CDR3 reads TGTGCCAGTAGTCCTGGTAGCTACGAGCAGTACTTC. As protein: CASSPGSYEQYF.

There are a few counts of this clone. The chain joins TRBV28 to TRBJ1-5; TRBD1 might be the D (5 bases). The CDR3 has 13 residues. From germline, CDR1 is MDHEN and CDR2 SYDVKM. Trimming left V 11 bases short and J 6 bases short, with 17 bases between. The CDR3 nucleotides are TGTGCCCTTAGCGGGGGGGATGCTCAGCCCCAGCATTTT. Amino acids: CALSGGDAQPQHF.

The chain recombines TRBV6-1 with TRBJ2-3, with a tentative D call TRBD2 (6 bases). CDR1 and CDR2 (germline): MNHNS, SASEGT. Trimming pared 2 bases from V and 10 bases from J, leaving 19 bases between. CDR3 length equals 15 residues. CDR3 residues: CASSESIPRDSAQYF. Here the CDR3 DNA reads TGTGCCAGCAGTGAAAGTATCCCCCGGGACTCCGCGCAGTATTTT.

The chain couples TRBV30 to TRBJ2-7, with TRBD1 identical over 7 bases. The V and J ends lost 4 bases and 2 bases, in that order; junction bases with no gene match: 5. CDR1 is GTSNPN and CDR2 is SVGIG in the germline V gene (reference sequence). CDR3 length: 13 residues. The CDR3 sequence: CAWTGTETYEQYF. Here the CDR3 DNA reads TGTGCCTGGACCGGGACAGAAACCTACGAGCAGTACTTC.

The chain is built from TRBV12-2 and TRBJ2-4; the table gives TRBD2 as D, unverified against the DNA. TRBV12-2 is classified as a pseudogene. The CDR3 has 18 residues. The CDR3 region has the DNA TGTGCAAGTCGCTTAGCAGACGGCGGGAGGGCGCCCAAAAACATTCAGTACTTC. Translating gives CASRLADGGRAPKNIQYF.

The chain combines TRBV6-6 with TRBJ1-1; no firm D call. The CDR3 length is 12 residues. V shed 6 bases and J shed 2 bases, with 7 bases lying between them. Germline V gives CDR1 MNHNY, CDR2 SVGAGI (reference sequence). The CDR3 loop is CASSPTNTEAFF. The CDR3 DNA reads as TGTGCCAGCAGCCCAACAAACACTGAAGCTTTCTTT.

This clone was seen once. The chain has TRBV19 and TRBJ1-5; TRBD1 might be the D (5 bases). CDR1 LNHDA and CDR2 SQIVND come from the germline V gene (reference sequence). CDR3 length: 15 amino acids. Trimming cost V 3 bases and J 6 bases, with 15 bases left between them. As DNA, the CDR3 is TGTGCCAGTAGTATTGGGCAGGCCGGGGGTCAGCCCCAGCATTTT. It yields the protein CASSIGQAGGQPQHF.